This T cell receptor beta chain was identified during a study of human T cells and chemical hapten exposure. Study overall: Upper back patch tests used 0.01% DPC, scored after 6 days. Small pooled library volume differences mainly caused per-sample TCR yield variation.

Indicated time point: pre-sensitization, week 0. Described treatment: therapeutic diphenylcyclopropenone sensitization with weekly scalp DPC. Staff drew blood before applying each patch test. Per the germline V gene, CDR1 is LNHDA and CDR2 is SQIVND (reference sequence). Trimming removed 5 bases from V and 0 bases from J, with 11 bases in between. This CDR3 comprises 15 residues. This clonotype was counted at least ten times. Antigen unknown. One entry per CDR3 protein, called by TCRdb with MiXCR from the RACE reads. The sample holds about 85,000 distinct CDR3 sequences, about 8.5% seen once. Study findings and constraints: It was expanded TCRs that formed significantly more large CDR3 similarity clusters than controls did.

The TCR was taken from a man aged 35-49 years with alopecia areata. Some clones in this sample may be carry-over from other donors' samples. The material was whole blood, obtained in connection with sensitization to the hapten diphenylcyclopropenone (DPC). The chain recombines TRBV19 with TRBJ1-3; no reliable D call. The CDR3 is CASSLPRPSGNTIYF. The CDR3 nucleotides are TGTGCCAGTAGTCTCCCCCGGCCCTCTGGAAACACCATATATTTT.